This T cell receptor (beta chain) was sequenced during a study of the immune and genomic landscape of osteosarcoma (dated by TCRdb to about 2020). About the investigation overall: The overall cohort comprised 45 to 55 pediatric and adult patients with high-grade osteosarcoma, with a median age at diagnosis of approximately 27 years (range roughly 5-85). The cohort was enriched for poor-risk disease, as unfavorable pathologic response to standard therapy was shown in approximately 76% of the cohort and approximately 66% of the cohort were deceased. In the overall cohort, under 65% of patients were male, and localized disease at diagnosis was presented by about 73% of patients. To define immunogenic potential, the study profiled osteosarcoma specimens using whole genome, RNA and T-cell receptor sequencing along with immunohistochemistry and reverse phase protein arrays. TCR sequencing results were integrated with transcriptome, protein array and immunostaining data to characterize the osteosarcoma immunogenomic landscape. The goal of the study was to explain why immune checkpoint inhibitors have shown limited clinical activity in osteosarcoma. Each of a few patients provided a couple of samples from the same tumor site.

A remark on this clone: The clone's antigen remains unknown. No much larger clone exists at a distance of one base, and base qualities are not known.

Results and caveats for the whole study, not just this receptor: Sample size was not determined by any statistical method, because osteosarcoma is rare and all possible samples were collected. Clonality benchmarks were derived from external normal skin and healthy peripheral blood data rather than from matched normal tissue. In five cases, the repertoire was dominated by a single hyperexpanded clone, and fewer than 100 T-cell clonotypes were detected in all five cases. Higher TCR productive clonality was observed in the immune-hot C3 cluster than in the cold C1 cluster, although TCR productive clonality remained low overall. Alongside the frozen tumor specimens, matched blood was collected from only two patients. Overall, productive TCR clonality was low, with a mean of 0.09 and a maximum of 0.3, which suggests limited clonal expansion of T cells.

Specimens were post-treatment primary, local recurrence and metastasis tumors from poor-prognosis patients. The ImmunoSEQ Assay (Adaptive Biotechnologies) was used to immunosequence the CDR3 regions of the TCR beta chain. The paper's processing steps were these. The ImmunoSEQ Analyzer platform was used to export TCRB rearrangements, read counts, read proportions and gene usage. T-cell clonality was calculated from productive rearrangements as 1 minus Pielou's evenness. Clonal space homeostasis binned clonotypes as rare, small, medium, large or hyperexpanded (0.01 to 1 of the repertoire). TCR productive clonality was compared across immune clusters C1, C2 and C3 using the Wilcoxon rank sum test. The table comes from immuneACCESS by way of TCRdb, which keeps in-frame sequences with V and J called. Part of the clones is missing from these tables; in studies checked, under half for an unresolved V gene and the rest for unknown reasons. V and J calls and clone size are copied from that table; D and trimming were computed from the DNA. This sample holds 450 to 600 clones; approximately 84% were observed only once. Around 26% of the sample is held by the ten biggest clonotypes.

The cysteine opens and the phenylalanine closes a CDR3 of 17 amino acids. The kept DNA is CDR3 alone, 51 bases in frame from the first base. Cut back by 5 bases and 0 bases, the V and J ends lie 18 bases apart. CDR1 SEHNR and CDR2 FQNEAQ are derived from the germline V gene (reference sequence). This receptor was identified in a human donor with osteosarcoma. Recombination linked TRBV7-9 to TRBJ2-3, with a tentative D gene TRBD2 over 6 matching bases. Sequencing was carried out using osteosarcoma tumor tissue from the thigh. The encoded CDR3 is CASSDGPGTRSTDTQYF. The DNA sequence reads TGTGCCAGCAGCGACGGCCCCGGGACTCGTAGCACAGATACGCAGTATTTT.